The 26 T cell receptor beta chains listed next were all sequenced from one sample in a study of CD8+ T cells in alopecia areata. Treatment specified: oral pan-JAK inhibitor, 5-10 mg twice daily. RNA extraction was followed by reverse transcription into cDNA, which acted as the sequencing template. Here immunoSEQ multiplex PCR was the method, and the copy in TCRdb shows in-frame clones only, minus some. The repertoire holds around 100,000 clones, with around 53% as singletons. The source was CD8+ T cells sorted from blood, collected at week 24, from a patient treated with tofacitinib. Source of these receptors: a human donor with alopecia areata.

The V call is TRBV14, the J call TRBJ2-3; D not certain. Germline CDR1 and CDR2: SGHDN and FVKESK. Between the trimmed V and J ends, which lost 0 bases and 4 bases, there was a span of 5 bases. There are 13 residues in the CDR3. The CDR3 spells CASSQDLADTQYF. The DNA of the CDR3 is TGTGCCAGCAGCCAAGATCTCGCAGATACGCAGTATTTT.

CDR3 bases: TGTGCCAGCAGTGAGACTAGCGGGGGCACAGATACGCAGTATTTT. This gives the protein CASSETSGGTDTQYF. This rearrangement joins TRBV6-4 to TRBJ2-3, with 11 nucleotides matching TRBD2. CDR1 is MRHNA and CDR2 is SNTAGT in the germline V gene. Losses at the gene ends were 3 bases for V and 1 base for J; bases not matched to a gene: 0. The CDR3 loop spans 15 amino acids.

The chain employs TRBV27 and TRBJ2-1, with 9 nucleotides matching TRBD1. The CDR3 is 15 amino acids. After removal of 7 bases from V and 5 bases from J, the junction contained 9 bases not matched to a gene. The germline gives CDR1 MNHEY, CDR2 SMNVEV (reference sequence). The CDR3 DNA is TGTGCCAGCACCATTTCACAGGGGGCCGACAATGAGCAGTTCTTC. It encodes CASTISQGADNEQFF.

The CDR3 DNA follows: TGTGCCAGCAGCTTGGGGATTGGCAATCAGCCCCAGCATTTT. Protein: CASSLGIGNQPQHF. The genes are TRBV7-9 and TRBJ1-5; the D is unclear. Germline CDR1 reads SEHNR; CDR2 reads FQNEAQ (reference sequence). Trimming stripped 3 bases from V and 2 bases from J, with 8 bases between. The CDR3 has 14 residues.

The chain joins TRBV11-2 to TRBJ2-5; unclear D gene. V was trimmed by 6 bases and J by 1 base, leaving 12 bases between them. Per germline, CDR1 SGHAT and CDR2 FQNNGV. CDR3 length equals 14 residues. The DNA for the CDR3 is TGTGCCAGCAGTAGGCTGGGCCGCCAAGAGACCCAGTACTTC. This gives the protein CASSRLGRQETQYF.

CDR3 in DNA: TGCAGCGTTGTCGGGGCAGAAGCTTTCTTT. Amino acid sequence: CSVVGAEAFF. V gene TRBV29-1 combines with J gene TRBJ1-1, with D possibly being TRBD1 (5 bases). The ends were cut back, 4 bases at V and 8 bases at J, with 8 bases in the middle. The CDR3 is made up of 10 amino acids. Germline V gives CDR1 SQVTM, CDR2 ANQGSEA.

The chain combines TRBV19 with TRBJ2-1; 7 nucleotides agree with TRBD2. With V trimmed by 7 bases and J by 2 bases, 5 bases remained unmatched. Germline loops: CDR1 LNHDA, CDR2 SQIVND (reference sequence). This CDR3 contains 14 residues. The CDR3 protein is CASNERGAYNEQFF. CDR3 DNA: TGTGCCAGTAACGAGCGGGGCGCCTACAATGAGCAGTTCTTC.

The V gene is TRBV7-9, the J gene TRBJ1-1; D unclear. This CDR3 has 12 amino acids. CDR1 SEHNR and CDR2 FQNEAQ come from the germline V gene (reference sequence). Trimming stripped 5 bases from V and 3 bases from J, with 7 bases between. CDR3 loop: CASSEGYTEAFF. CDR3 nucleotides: TGTGCCAGCAGCGAAGGGTACACTGAAGCTTTCTTT.

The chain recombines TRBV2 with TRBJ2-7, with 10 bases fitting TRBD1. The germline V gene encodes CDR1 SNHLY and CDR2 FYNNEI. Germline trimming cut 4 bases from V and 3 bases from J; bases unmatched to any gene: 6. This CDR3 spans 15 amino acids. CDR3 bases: TGTGCCAGCAGTGCTTCCGGGACAGGGGTCTACGAGCAGTACTTC. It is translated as CASSASGTGVYEQYF.

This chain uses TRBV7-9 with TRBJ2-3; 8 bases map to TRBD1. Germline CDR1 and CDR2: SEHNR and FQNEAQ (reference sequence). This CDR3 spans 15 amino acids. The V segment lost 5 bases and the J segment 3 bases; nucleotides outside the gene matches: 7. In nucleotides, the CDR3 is TGTGCCAGCAGCGGTGGACAGGGAGAAACAGATACGCAGTATTTT. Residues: CASSGGQGETDTQYF.

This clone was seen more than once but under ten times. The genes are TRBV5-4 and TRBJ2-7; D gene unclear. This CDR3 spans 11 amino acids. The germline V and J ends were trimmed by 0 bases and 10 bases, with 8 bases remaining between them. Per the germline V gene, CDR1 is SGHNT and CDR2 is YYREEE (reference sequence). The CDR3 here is CASSLENLQYF. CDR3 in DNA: TGTGCCAGCAGCTTGGAGAACCTTCAGTACTTC.

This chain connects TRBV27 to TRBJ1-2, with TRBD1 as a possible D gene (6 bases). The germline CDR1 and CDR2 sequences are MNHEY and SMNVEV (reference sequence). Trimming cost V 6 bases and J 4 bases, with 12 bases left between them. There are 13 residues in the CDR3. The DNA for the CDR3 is TGTGCCAGCAGACCCCCAGGGGTCTATGGCTACACCTTC. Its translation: CASRPPGVYGYTF.

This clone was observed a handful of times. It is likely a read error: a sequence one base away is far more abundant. The CDR3 DNA sequence: TGTGCCAGCTGCAGGACCGGGACAGGGCGCGAAGAGACCCAGTACTTC. Translating gives CASCRTGTGREETQYF. The rearrangement joins TRBV5-6 to TRBJ2-5; 9 bases are shared with TRBD1. Germline V gene lookup returns CDR1 SGHDT and CDR2 YYEEEE. The CDR3 consists of 16 residues. The ends lost 7 bases at V and 3 bases at J; junction bases unmatched: 13.

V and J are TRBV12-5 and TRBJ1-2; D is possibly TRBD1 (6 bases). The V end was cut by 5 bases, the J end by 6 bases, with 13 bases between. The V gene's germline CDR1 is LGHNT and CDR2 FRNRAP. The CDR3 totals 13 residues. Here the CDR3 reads CASGRGDSNGYTF. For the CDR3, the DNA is TGTGCTAGTGGTAGGGGGGACTCAAATGGCTACACCTTC.

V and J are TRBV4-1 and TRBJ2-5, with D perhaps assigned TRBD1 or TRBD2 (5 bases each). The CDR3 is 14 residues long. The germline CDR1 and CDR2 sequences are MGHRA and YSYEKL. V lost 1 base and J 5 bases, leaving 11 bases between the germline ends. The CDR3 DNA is TGCGCCAGCAGCCAAGGCCCGTGGGGGGAGACCCAGTACTTC. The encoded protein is CASSQGPWGETQYF.

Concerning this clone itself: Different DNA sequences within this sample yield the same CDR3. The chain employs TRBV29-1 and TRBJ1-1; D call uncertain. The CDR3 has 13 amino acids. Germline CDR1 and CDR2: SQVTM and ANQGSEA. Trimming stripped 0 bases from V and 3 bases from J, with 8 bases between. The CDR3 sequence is CSVEDSGDTEAFF. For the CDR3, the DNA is TGCAGCGTTGAAGATTCAGGAGACACTGAAGCTTTCTTT.

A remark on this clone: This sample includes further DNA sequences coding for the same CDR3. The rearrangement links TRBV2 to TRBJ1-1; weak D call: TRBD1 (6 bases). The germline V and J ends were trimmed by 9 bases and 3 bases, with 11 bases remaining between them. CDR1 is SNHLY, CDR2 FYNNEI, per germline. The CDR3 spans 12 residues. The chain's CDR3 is CASRGGDTEAFF. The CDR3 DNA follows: TGTGCCAGTCGAGGGGGGGACACTGAAGCTTTCTTT.

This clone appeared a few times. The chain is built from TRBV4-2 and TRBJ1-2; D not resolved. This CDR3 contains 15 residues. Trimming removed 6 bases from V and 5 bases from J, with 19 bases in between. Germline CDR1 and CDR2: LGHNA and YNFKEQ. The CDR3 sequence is CASSPRSQGSYGYTF. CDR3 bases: TGTGCCAGCAGTCCAAGAAGCCAAGGGTCGTATGGCTACACCTTC.

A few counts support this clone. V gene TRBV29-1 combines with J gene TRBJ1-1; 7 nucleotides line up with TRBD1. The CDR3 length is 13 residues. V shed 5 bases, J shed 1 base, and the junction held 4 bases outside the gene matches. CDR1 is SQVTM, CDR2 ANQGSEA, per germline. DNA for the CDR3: TGCAGCGTTAAAGGGGGCAGGAACACTGAAGCTTTCTTT. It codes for CSVKGGRNTEAFF. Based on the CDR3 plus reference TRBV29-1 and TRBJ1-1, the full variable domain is SAVISQKPSRDICQRGTSLTIQCQVDSQVTMMFWYRQQPGQSLTLIATANQGSEATYESGFVIDKFPISRPNLTFSTLTVSNMSPEDSSIYLCSVKGGRNTEAFFGQGTRLTVV.

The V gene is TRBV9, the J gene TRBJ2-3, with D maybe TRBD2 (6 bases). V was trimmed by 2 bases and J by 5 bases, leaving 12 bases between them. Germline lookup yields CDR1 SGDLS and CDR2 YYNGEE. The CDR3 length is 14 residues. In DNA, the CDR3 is TGTGCCAGCAGCGTTTCGGGGGTTGTAGATACGCAGTATTTT. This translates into CASSVSGVVDTQYF.

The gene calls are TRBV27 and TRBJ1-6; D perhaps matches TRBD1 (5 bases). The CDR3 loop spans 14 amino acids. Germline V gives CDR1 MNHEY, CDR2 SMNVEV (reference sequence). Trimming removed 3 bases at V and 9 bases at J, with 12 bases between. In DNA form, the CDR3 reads TGTGCCAGCAGTTTTGTAGGGACGGGTTCACCCCTCCACTTT. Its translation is CASSFVGTGSPLHF.

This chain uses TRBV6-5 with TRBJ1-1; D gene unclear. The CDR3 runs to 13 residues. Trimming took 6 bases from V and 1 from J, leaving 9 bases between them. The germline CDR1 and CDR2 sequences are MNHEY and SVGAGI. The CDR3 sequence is CASSYDGNTEAFF. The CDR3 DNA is TGTGCCAGCAGCTATGACGGGAACACTGAAGCTTTCTTT.

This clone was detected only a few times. CDR3 sequence: CATSHEGSEAFF. As DNA, the CDR3 is TGCGCCACCTCTCATGAAGGGTCTGAAGCTTTCTTT. The chain uses TRBV5-1 and TRBJ1-1, with D unresolved. With 9 bases removed from V and 6 bases from J, the gap between germline ends came to 15 bases. Germline V gene lookup returns CDR1 SGHRS and CDR2 YFSETQ. The CDR3 spans 12 residues.

The CDR3 loop reads CASSDRGGQETQYF. CDR3 nucleotide sequence: TGTGCCAGCAGTGACAGGGGTGGTCAAGAGACCCAGTACTTC. J is TRBJ2-5 and V is TRBV27, with 8 bases matching TRBD1. The CDR3 length is 14 residues. V shed 5 bases and J 2 bases; nucleotides not matched to a gene: 4. Per the germline V gene, CDR1 is MNHEY and CDR2 is SMNVEV (reference sequence).

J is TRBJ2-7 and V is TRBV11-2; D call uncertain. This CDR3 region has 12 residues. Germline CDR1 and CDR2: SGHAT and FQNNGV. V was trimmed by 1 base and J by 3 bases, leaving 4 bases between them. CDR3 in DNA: TGTGCCAGCAGCTTAGGATACTACGAGCAGTACTTC. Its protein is CASSLGYYEQYF.

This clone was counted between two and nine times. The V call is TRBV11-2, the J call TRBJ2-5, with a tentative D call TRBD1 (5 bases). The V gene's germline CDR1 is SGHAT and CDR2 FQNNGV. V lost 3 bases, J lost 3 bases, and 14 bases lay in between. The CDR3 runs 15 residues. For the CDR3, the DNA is TGTGCCAGCAGCTTCCCCGACAGACGAAAAGAGACCCAGTACTTC. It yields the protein CASSFPDRRKETQYF.